What follows are 20 T cell receptor beta chains derived from one specimen sequenced in a study of identical twins (dated by TCRdb to the mid-2010s). The library was generated by 5' RACE. TCRdb shows the sequencer as Illumina HiSeq 2000. TCRdb redid the processing of the public reads, applying fastp at Q25 and MiXCR, and retained in-frame beta chains. One record per CDR3 amino acid sequence lists the most common genes and DNA. The sample table shows 400,000 to 500,000 distinct CDR3 sequences, and roughly an eighth are seen once. The top ten constitute about 0.94% of the sample. This same sample was also taken into another study, of yellow fever vaccine responses in identical twins.

Input material: CD4+ T cells sorted from blood. These receptor sequences come from a young woman in good health.

The gene calls are TRBV20-1 and TRBJ2-2; D may be TRBD1 (5 bases). The CDR3 is made up of 13 amino acids. The V gene lost 7 bases and the J gene lost 4 bases, with 13 bases spanning the gap. Looked up from germline, CDR1 is DFQATT and CDR2 is SNEGSKA (reference sequence). The CDR3 loop is CSGGQGVTGELFF. The CDR3 DNA reads as TGCAGTGGGGGCCAGGGTGTCACCGGGGAGCTGTTTTTT.

There are a few counts of this clonotype. This chain uses TRBV12-3 or TRBV12-4 with TRBJ2-3; 10 bases map to TRBD2. The CDR3 has 15 amino acids. The ends lost 6 bases at V and 1 base at J; junction bases unmatched: 4. The CDR3 region is CASRGLAEGTDTQYF. The CDR3 bases are TGTGCCAGCAGAGGACTAGCGGAGGGCACAGATACGCAGTATTTT.

In this sample, this clonotype turned up many times. The rearrangement joins TRBV25-1 to TRBJ2-7; no reliable D call. The CDR3 consists of 11 residues. The V end lost 3 bases, the J end lost 7 bases, and 7 bases lay between the germline ends. From germline, CDR1 is MGHDK and CDR2 SYGVNS. The CDR3 loop reads CASSEAREQYF. CDR3 in DNA: TGTGCCAGCAGTGAGGCCAGGGAGCAGTACTTC.

This clonotype was recorded a few times. This chain uses TRBV3-1 with TRBJ2-1, with 11 bases matching TRBD2. CDR3 size: 17 residues. V trimming: 0 bases; J trimming: 6 bases; junction bases outside the gene matches: 7. Germline V gene lookup returns CDR1 LGHDT and CDR2 YNNKEL (reference sequence). The CDR3 DNA reads as TGTGCCAGCAGCCAAGAAATGCTAGCGGGGGGAGGCAATGAGCAGTTCTTC. Its translation is CASSQEMLAGGGNEQFF.

This clonotype was found a few times. The chain recombines TRBV2 with TRBJ2-3, with TRBD2 matching over 13 bases. CDR1 and CDR2 (germline): SNHLY, FYNNEI. This CDR3 is 15 amino acids long. Trimming removed 6 bases from V and 5 bases from J; junction bases left unmatched: 5. CDR3 residues: CASRGTSGVQDTQYF. CDR3 nucleotides: TGTGCCAGCAGGGGGACTAGCGGGGTTCAAGATACGCAGTATTTT. Based on the CDR3 plus reference TRBV2 and TRBJ2-3, the full variable domain is EPEVTQTPSHQVTQMGQEVILRCVPISNHLYFYWYRQILGQKVEFLVSFYNNEISEKSEIFDDQFSVERPDGSNFTLKIRSTKLEDSAMYFCASRGTSGVQDTQYFGPGTRLTVL.

This clonotype appeared many times. The chain links TRBV19 to TRBJ1-5, with 7 bases identical to TRBD1. There are 13 residues in the CDR3. V shed 6 bases and J 7 bases; nucleotides not matched to a gene: 6. The V gene's germline CDR1 is LNHDA and CDR2 SQIVND (reference sequence). The CDR3 spells CASSQGVEQPQHF. CDR3 coding DNA: TGTGCCAGTAGCCAGGGGGTAGAGCAGCCCCAGCATTTT.

The table lists this clonotype with a few counts. The chain uses TRBV11-2 and TRBJ2-7; 8 bases map to TRBD1. Germline assignment: CDR1 SGHAT and CDR2 FQNNGV. The J segment lost 0 bases and the V segment lost 1 base, leaving 8 bases of the junction unmatched. The CDR3 spans 17 residues. In DNA form, the CDR3 reads TGTGCCAGCAGCTTAGTTCTGGACAGGGTGAGCTCCTACGAGCAGTACTTC. The encoded protein is CASSLVLDRVSSYEQYF. The entire variable domain, with the rest obtained from reference TRBV11-2 and TRBJ2-7, is as follows: EAGVAQSPRYKIIEKRQSVAFWCNPISGHATLYWYQQILGQGPKLLIQFQNNGVVDDSQLPKDRFSAERLKGVDSTLKIQPAKLEDSAVYLCASSLVLDRVSSYEQYFGPGTRLTVT.

J is TRBJ1-2 and V is TRBV9, with D unclear. Germline V CDR1 and CDR2: SGDLS, YYNGEE. Trimming stripped 6 bases from V and 4 bases from J, with 13 bases between. The CDR3 spans 13 residues. CDR3 nucleotide sequence: TGTGCCAGCAACCTAGGAGTTGGCTATGGCTACACCTTC. Translated: CASNLGVGYGYTF.

This clonotype has a count of ten or more. This chain uses TRBV6-6 with TRBJ2-7, with TRBD1 matching 8 bases. This CDR3 contains 12 residues. Germline loops: CDR1 MNHNY, CDR2 SVGAGI (reference sequence). V dropped 8 bases and J dropped 2; count of bases not matched to a gene: 2. Here the CDR3 reads CASSRGPYEQYF. For the CDR3, the DNA is TGTGCCAGCTCCAGGGGGCCCTACGAGCAGTACTTC.

A few counts support this clonotype. The CDR3 spells CSARDAEKSYEQYF. The DNA of the CDR3 is TGCAGTGCTAGAGATGCGGAGAAGAGCTACGAGCAGTACTTC. The chain recombines TRBV20-1 with TRBJ2-7; D unclear. The length of the CDR3 is 14 residues. CDR1 and CDR2 (germline): DFQATT, SNEGSKA (reference sequence). V lost 0 bases, J lost 3 bases, and 12 bases lay in between.

In this sample, this clonotype turned up many times. V is TRBV6-1 and J is TRBJ1-1; 7 positions match TRBD1. The trim removed 6 bases at V and 1 base at J, leaving 5 bases unmatched. CDR3 length equals 14 residues. Per germline, CDR1 MNHNS and CDR2 SASEGT. This chain's CDR3 is CASSPTGKNTEAFF. CDR3 bases: TGTGCCAGCAGCCCGACAGGGAAGAACACTGAAGCTTTCTTT.

The chain carries TRBV20-1 and TRBJ2-1; D not resolved. The V end lost 7 bases, the J end lost 6 bases, and 19 bases lay between the germline ends. Germline lookup yields CDR1 DFQATT and CDR2 SNEGSKA (reference sequence). The CDR3 consists of 14 residues. This chain's CDR3 is CSENAPRARNEQFF. CDR3 coding DNA: TGCAGTGAAAATGCCCCCCGGGCCCGCAATGAGCAGTTCTTC.

The table lists this clonotype with a few counts. The chain uses TRBV25-1 and TRBJ2-7; D possibly matches TRBD1 or TRBD2 (5 bases each). The CDR3 length is 15 residues. V lost 4 bases, J lost 9 bases, and 22 bases lay in between. The germline V gene encodes CDR1 MGHDK and CDR2 SYGVNS. CDR3 residues: CASSASGAALRGQYF. The DNA of the CDR3 is TGTGCCAGCAGTGCCTCCGGGGCCGCTCTACGAGGGCAGTACTTC.

Many counts were recorded for this clonotype. The chain recombines TRBV29-1 with TRBJ2-5; D gene unclear. The CDR3 consists of 12 residues. Germline CDR1 reads SQVTM; CDR2 reads ANQGSEA. V was cut by 7 bases and J by 1 base, with 10 bases left in between. This CDR3 is CSAMTPQETQYF. The CDR3 coding sequence is TGCAGCGCCATGACACCCCAAGAGACCCAGTACTTC.

This clonotype was picked up a small number of times. The chain couples TRBV6-1 to TRBJ2-7; D tentatively reads TRBD1 or TRBD2 (5 bases each). CDR3 length: 13 residues. V lost 6 bases, J lost 4 bases, and 13 bases lay in between. Per germline, CDR1 MNHNS and CDR2 SASEGT. The CDR3 coding sequence is TGTGCCAGCAGGGAATCGGGGACGTACGAGCAGTACTTC. Its translation is CASRESGTYEQYF.

This clonotype appeared a few times. The chain couples TRBV5-5 to TRBJ1-4; D might be TRBD1 (5 bases). The germline V gene encodes CDR1 SGHKS and CDR2 YYEKEE (reference sequence). The V gene lost 1 base and the J gene lost 3 bases, with 16 bases spanning the gap. The CDR3 is made up of 17 amino acids. The CDR3 here is CASSLPVAAGPNEKLFF. The CDR3 DNA reads TGTGCCAGCAGCTTGCCGGTGGCGGCAGGGCCTAATGAAAAACTGTTTTTT.

The chain joins TRBV25-1 to TRBJ1-2; perhaps TRBD1 as D (5 bases). Trimming stripped 3 bases from V and 8 bases from J, with 16 bases between. Germline V gene lookup returns CDR1 MGHDK and CDR2 SYGVNS. This CDR3 comprises 14 residues. The CDR3 sequence: CASSEGDLLGGYTF. Written as DNA, the CDR3 is TGTGCCAGCAGTGAGGGGGATCTGCTGGGGGGCTACACCTTC.

This clonotype was seen more than once but under ten times. The chain is built from TRBV27 and TRBJ2-3; the D gene is possibly TRBD1 (5 bases). The CDR3 loop spans 12 amino acids. V was clipped by 8 bases and J by 6 bases, with 12 bases between them. Germline loops: CDR1 MNHEY, CDR2 SMNVEV (reference sequence). CDR3 DNA sequence: TGTGCCAGCTCTGGGGCTTCCGATACGCAGTATTTT. Amino acid sequence: CASSGASDTQYF.

This clonotype was detected only a few times. V is TRBV7-2 and J is TRBJ2-7; weak D call: TRBD2 (7 bases). Trimming took off 5 bases at V and 0 bases at J, with 17 bases between the two ends. The CDR3 loop spans 16 amino acids. Germline V gene lookup returns CDR1 SGHTA and CDR2 FQGNSA. This CDR3 is CASSPEWGGASYEQYF. The DNA for the CDR3 is TGTGCCAGCAGCCCCGAGTGGGGGGGGGCCTCCTACGAGCAGTACTTC. Complete variable domain (other parts from reference TRBV7-2 and TRBJ2-7): GAGVSQSPSNKVTEKGKDVELRCDPISGHTALYWYRQSLGQGLEFLIYFQGNSAPDKSGLPSDRFSAERTGGSVSTLTIQRTQQEDSAVYLCASSPEWGGASYEQYFGPGTRLTVT.

This clonotype was picked up a small number of times. The CDR3 is CASSQESTGGTDTQYF. CDR3 nucleotide sequence: TGTGCCAGCAGCCAAGAGTCCACAGGAGGCACAGATACGCAGTATTTT. The chain uses TRBV3-1 and TRBJ2-3; tentatively, D is TRBD1 (5 bases). Trimming cost V 0 bases and J 1 base, with 11 bases left between them. Per germline, CDR1 LGHDT and CDR2 YNNKEL (reference sequence). This CDR3 spans 16 amino acids.